This T cell receptor beta chain was profiled in a study of CD8+ T cells in alopecia areata. The wider study: Recipients were roughly 6-10-week-old female C3H/HeJ mice grafted with skin from 6-12-month-old C3H/HeJ donors with spontaneous alopecia.

Scientists pooled cutaneous lymph node cells and sorted them on CD4, CD8alpha, NKG2D, NKG2ACE and other markers. As concerns this clone: Germline and genes: mouse. The read terminates 4 residues ahead of where the CDR3 ends, so the germline J gene completes it.

The CDR3 is made up of 16 amino acids. V was cut by 0 bases and J by 0 bases, with 10 bases left in between. Germline CDR1 is NSQYPW and CDR2 is LRSPGD (reference sequence). Sequencing templates came from extracted RNA that was reverse transcribed into cDNA. The data were produced by immunoSEQ multiplex PCR, yet TCRdb's version contains in-frame clones alone and is incomplete. This sample has about 19,000 clones, each found more than once. This chain connects TRBV1 to TRBJ2-3, with D possibly being TRBD1 (6 bases). Sequencing used CD8+ T cells sorted from a lymph node. This TCR was sampled from a C3H/HeJ mouse with alopecia areata. Mouse MHC haplotype: H2-k. Incomplete CDR3 DNA: TGCACCTGCAGTGCAGAACAGGGTCCTAGTGCAGAA. Translation gives CTCSAEQGPSAE. The full CDR3 reads CTCSAEQGPSAETLYF.